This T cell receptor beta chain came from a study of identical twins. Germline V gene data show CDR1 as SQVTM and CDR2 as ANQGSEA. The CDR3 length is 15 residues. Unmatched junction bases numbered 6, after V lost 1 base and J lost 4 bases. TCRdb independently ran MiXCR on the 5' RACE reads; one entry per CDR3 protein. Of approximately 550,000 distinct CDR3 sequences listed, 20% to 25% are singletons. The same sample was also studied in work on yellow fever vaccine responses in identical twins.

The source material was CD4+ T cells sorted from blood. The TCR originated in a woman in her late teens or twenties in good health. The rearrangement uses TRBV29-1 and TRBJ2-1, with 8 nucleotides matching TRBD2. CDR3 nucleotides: TGCAGCGTTGAAGTAGGTAGCGGGATTTACAATGAGCAGTTCTTC. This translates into CSVEVGSGIYNEQFF.